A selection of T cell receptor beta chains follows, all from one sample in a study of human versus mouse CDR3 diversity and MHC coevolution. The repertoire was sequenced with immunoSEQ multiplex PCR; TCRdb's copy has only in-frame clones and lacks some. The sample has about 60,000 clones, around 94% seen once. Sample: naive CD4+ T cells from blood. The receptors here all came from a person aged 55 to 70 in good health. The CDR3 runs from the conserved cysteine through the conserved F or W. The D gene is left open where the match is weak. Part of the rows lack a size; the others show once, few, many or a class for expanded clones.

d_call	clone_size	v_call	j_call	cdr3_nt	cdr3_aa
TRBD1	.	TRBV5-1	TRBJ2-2	TGCGCCAGCAGCTTTGGGACAGGGGGCTCGAACACCGGGGAGCTGTTTTTT	CASSFGTGGSNTGELFF
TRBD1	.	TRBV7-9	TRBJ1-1	TGTGCCAGCAGCTTGGGTACAGGGGCCCCCCCCCGCGGCACTGAAGCTTTCTTT	CASSLGTGAPPRGTEAFF
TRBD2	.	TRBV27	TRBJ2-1	TGTGCCAGCAGTTTCGGACTAGCGGGGAGGGGGATTGCTGAGCAGTTCTTC	CASSFGLAGRGIAEQFF
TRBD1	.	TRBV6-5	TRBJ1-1	TGTGCCAGCAAGGGACAGAGGGACACTGAAGCTTTCTTT	CASKGQRDTEAFF
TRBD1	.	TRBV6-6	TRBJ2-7	TGTGCCAGCAGTTACTCCACCCTCGACGACAGGGCCGTCAGCTTCTTC	CASSYSTLDDRAVSFF
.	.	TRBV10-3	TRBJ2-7	TGTGCCATCAGCCCCGGCACCGGGAGCTACGAGCAGTACTTC	CAISPGTGSYEQYF
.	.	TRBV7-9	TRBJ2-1	TGTGCCAGCAGCTTAACCTCCAGGGCCAATGAGCAGTTCTTC	CASSLTSRANEQFF
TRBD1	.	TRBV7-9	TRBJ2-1	TGTGCCAGCAGCTTAGCGATCCAGGGGGACAATGAGCAGTTCTTC	CASSLAIQGDNEQFF
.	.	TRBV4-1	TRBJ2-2	TGCGCCAGCAGCCTCCGGACAGGCGGGGTGGGGAACACCGGGGAGCTGTTTTTT	CASSLRTGGVGNTGELFF
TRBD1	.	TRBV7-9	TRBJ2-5	TGTGCCAGCAGCTCCATCGGGACAGGGGGGGAGACCCAGTACTTC	CASSSIGTGGETQYF
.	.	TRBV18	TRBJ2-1	TGTGCCAGCTCACCAGAGGATGAGCAGTTCTTC	CASSPEDEQFF
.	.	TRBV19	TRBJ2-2	TGTGCCAGTAGTCTCGGGACAAAGAACACCGGGGAGCTGTTTTTT	CASSLGTKNTGELFF
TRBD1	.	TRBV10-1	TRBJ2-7	TGCGCCAGCAGAGTGCCCGGGACAGAAGCCTACGAGCAGTACTTC	CASRVPGTEAYEQYF
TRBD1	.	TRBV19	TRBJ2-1	TGTGCCAGTAGTATAGGGCAGGGGGTGAGGGGTGAGCAGTTCTTC	CASSIGQGVRGEQFF
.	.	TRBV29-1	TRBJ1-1	TGCAGCGTTCGCGTGAACACTGAAGCTTTCTTT	CSVRVNTEAFF
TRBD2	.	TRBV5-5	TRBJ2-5	TGTGCCAGCAGCTCCGGAGCGGGAGTTGGGGAGACCCAGTACTTC	CASSSGAGVGETQYF
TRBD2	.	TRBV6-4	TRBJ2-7	TGTGCCAGCAGTCGACTAGCGGGACCCTACGAGCAGTACTTC	CASSRLAGPYEQYF
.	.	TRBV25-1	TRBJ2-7	TGTGCCAGCAGTGACTTCTACGAGCAGTACTTC	CASSDFYEQYF
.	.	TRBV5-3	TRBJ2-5	TGTGCCAGAAGCTTTTTAGCGGCGATCGCCGTAAAAGAGACCCAGTACTTC	CARSFLAAIAVKETQYF
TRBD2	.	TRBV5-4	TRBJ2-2	TGTGCCAGCAGCCGGGAGGTGACCGGGGAGCTGTTTTTT	CASSREVTGELFF
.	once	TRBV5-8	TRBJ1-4	TGTGCCAGCAGCTTCAAGGGAGGGCAGAATGAAAAACTGTTTTTT	CASSFKGGQNEKLFF